This T cell receptor beta chain is from a study of early T cells in non-severe SARS-CoV-2 infection. This CDR3 comprises 10 residues. Trimming shortened V by 4 bases and J by 10 bases, and 8 bases separated the two germline ends. Germline V lookup: CDR1 MDHEN, CDR2 SYDVKM. TCRdb re-derived calls from the 5' RACE reads in MiXCR, one entry per CDR3 protein. The table includes around 58,000 distinct CDR3 sequences, 14% to 15% detected once. This clonotype has just a few counts. The chain links TRBV28 to TRBJ2-7, with D unresolved. The sequence was obtained from an adult who was a healthcare worker with PCR-confirmed SARS-CoV-2 infection or an uninfected control (not recorded which). Sequencing was performed on whole blood, taken at baseline. The CDR3 bases are TGTGCCAGCAGTTCTGGGTTACAGTACTTC. Its protein is CASSSGLQYF.